This T cell receptor (beta chain) was recovered during a study of persistence of HIV-infected CD4 T cells. Looking at the study overall: CD4+ T cells responding to CMV or HIV-1 Gag were isolated. Blood samples, up to 180 mL, came from multiple time points, except two leukapheresis donors sampled once. Study-wide results and caveats: CMV- and Gag-responding cells had lower TCRbeta richness than CD3/CD28-responding cells. The rare CMV-responding cells with HIV-1 proviruses were not separately TCR-sequenced.

Overlapping HIV-1 Gag 15-mer peptides at approximately 0.91 ug per peptide per mL were used. Memory cells lacking CD40L and CD69 with high CD45RO were sorted. Sequencing used immunoSEQ version 4 in survey mode. Method: immunoSEQ multiplex PCR; TCRdb's copy keeps in-frame clones and lacks some. The repertoire holds some 32,000 clones, with 75% to 85% as singletons. The CDR3 sequence is 13 residues long. V was trimmed by 3 bases and J by 6 bases, leaving 10 bases between them. Germline assignment: CDR1 SGHTA and CDR2 FQGTGA. This clone was seen only a few times. Its specificity is unknown. V gene TRBV7-3 combines with J gene TRBJ2-3; the D call may be TRBD1 or TRBD2 (5 bases each). This receptor was obtained from an adult woman with HIV who was CMV-seropositive. Sequencing was performed on CD4+ T cells sorted from PBMCs after 18-hour stimulation, taken from a patient who received antiretroviral therapy. The CDR3 region has the DNA TGTGCCAGCAGCTTCGGGACGCGGGATACGCAGTATTTT. Protein sequence: CASSFGTRDTQYF.